The entry below describes one T cell receptor (beta chain). Being one base from a much bigger clone, this may be a read error. The sample is drawn from a study of T cells in Graves' hyperthyroidism and ophthalmopathy. RNA transcripts provided the source from which TCR beta CDR3 regions were amplified. First-round RT-PCR targeting the TCR CDR3 was performed with the HTBI primer set. In TCRdb, the multiplex PCR reads were re-called with MiXCR into one record per CDR3 protein. The data hold approximately 400,000 distinct CDR3 sequences, with around a sixth observed a single time. The diagnostic basis comprised clinical symptoms, serum thyroxine and TRAb, thyroid ultrasound and orbital computed tomography. The PBMCs had their origin in approximately 10 ml of fresh peripheral blood. Trimming stripped 2 bases from V and 4 bases from J, with 18 bases between. Germline V gives CDR1 KGHSH, CDR2 LQKENI. This CDR3 has 16 amino acids.

The specimen sequenced was blood. This rearrangement joins TRBV18 to TRBJ2-7; the D gene could be TRBD1 or TRBD2 (6 bases each). The receptor's source is a woman in her late teens or twenties with Graves' hyperthyroidism. The CDR3 region is CASSPNEGGPPYEQYF. For the CDR3, the DNA is TGTGCCAGCTCACCAAACGAGGGGGGACCACCTTACGAGCAGTACTTC. The whole variable domain, remainder taken from reference TRBV18 and TRBJ2-7, is NAGVMQNPRHLVRRRGQEARLRCSPMKGHSHVYWYRQLPEEGLKFMVYLQKENIIDESGMPKERFSAEFPKEGPSILRIQQVVRGDSAAYFCASSPNEGGPPYEQYFGPGTRLTVT.